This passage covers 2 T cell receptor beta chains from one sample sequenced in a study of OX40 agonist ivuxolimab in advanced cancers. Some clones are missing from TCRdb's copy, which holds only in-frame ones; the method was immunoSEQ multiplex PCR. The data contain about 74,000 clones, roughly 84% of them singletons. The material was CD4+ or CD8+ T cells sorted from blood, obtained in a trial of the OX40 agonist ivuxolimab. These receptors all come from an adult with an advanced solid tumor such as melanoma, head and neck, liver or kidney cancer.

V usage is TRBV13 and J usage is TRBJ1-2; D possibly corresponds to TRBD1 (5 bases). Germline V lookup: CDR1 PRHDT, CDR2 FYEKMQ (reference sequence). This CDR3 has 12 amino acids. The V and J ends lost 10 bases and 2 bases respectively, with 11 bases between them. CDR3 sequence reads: CAIPGENYGYTF. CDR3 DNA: TGTGCCATCCCGGGGGAAAACTATGGCTACACCTTC.

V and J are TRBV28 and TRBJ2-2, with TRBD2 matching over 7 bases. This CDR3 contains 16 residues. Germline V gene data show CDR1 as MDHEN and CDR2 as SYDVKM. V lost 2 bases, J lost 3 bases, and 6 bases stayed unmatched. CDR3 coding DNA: TGTGCCAGCAGTTTAGAGGCGGGAGCGGACACCGGGGAGCTGTTTTTT. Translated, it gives CASSLEAGADTGELFF.